The sequence of this TCR beta chain was determined in a study of blood T cells in healthy people across ages (dated by TCRdb to the mid-2010s). Background for the entire study: In model experiments, template switching captured about one uniquely barcoded TCR beta cDNA molecule for every two T cells. The study measured age-related changes in TCR beta repertoire diversity using deep sequencing normalized with unique cDNA molecular identifiers. Four age groups were formed from the donors: young (average approximately 15 years), middle-aged (more than 35), aged (under 70) and long-lived (less than 85). To avoid experimental bias, donors of different ages were randomly spread across the sequencing lanes. The study analyzed two additional independent replicas of 1 million unique cDNA reads from the same blood draw for two donors, one aged 18 to 30 and one aged 80 or older. Broader findings and caveats from the paper: Conclusive comparison of naive and antigen-experienced compartments was prevented by the profiling of bulk unsorted PBMCs. Compared with the aged group, more naive CD4+ T cells, fewer expanded clones and increased TCR diversity were shown by the long-lived group, suggesting age selection. Observed TCR beta diversity per million T cells fell roughly linearly with age, and a significant reduction was already apparent by age around 40. There was a strong correlation between observed TCR beta diversity and the percentage of naive T cells measured by flow cytometry. Because the CMV infection status of the donors was unknown, age-related changes in expanded clonotypes may potentially have been confounded. Total diversity estimates from one million sequenced T cells were considered lower bounds and underestimates.

As to this clonotype: Its antigen is not yet known. The sample holds no much larger clone one base away, and base qualities are not on file.

Libraries came from 5' RACE. Sequenced on an Illumina HiSeq 2500. The second PCR ran for about 7 to 11 cycles and used a J-beta primer mix along with a sample-barcoded 5' primer. Each TCR beta cDNA molecule received a unique molecular identifier from a template-switch 5' adaptor carrying 12 random nucleotides. Each sample yielded at least 2.5 million CDR3-containing paired-end reads. First-strand cDNA synthesis was performed from all RNA using the Mint cDNA synthesis kit, with priming by a TRBC-specific oligonucleotide. After uracil-DNA glycosylase treatment, a first 18-cycle PCR used universal primers M1SS and BC2_uni_R on all cDNA. On the study's bioinformatics: Each sample was normalized by randomly selecting 1 million high-quality reads, each carrying a distinct molecular identifier. Reads with shared molecular identifiers were discarded instead of being binned into consensus sequences. CDR3 identification, clonotype clustering and error correction used MiTCR with a Q25 quality threshold and the strictest error-elimination algorithm. A nonparametric unseen species model with Euler transformation was used to estimate a lower bound on total TCR beta diversity. TCRdb reprocessed the public reads (quality trimming at Q25 with fastp, clone calling with MiXCR) and kept in-frame beta chains. Rows are combined by CDR3 protein, so each entry shows the most common genes and DNA. The V and J calls shown here were made by TCRdb, not taken from the authors' results. The sample includes 700,000 to 950,000 distinct CDR3 sequences, with around 46% observed a single time. 20% to 25% of the sample goes to the ten largest clones.

Donors were about 36 systemically healthy Caucasian individuals from Russia aged 6 to 90 years. About 9.8 milliliters of peripheral blood were drawn from each donor into EDTA-treated Vacutainer tubes. PBMCs were isolated by Ficoll-Paque density-gradient centrifugation, with at least 6.5 million obtained per sample. Total RNA, at least 5.5 micrograms per sample, was extracted from PBMCs with Trizol reagent. For every donor, flow cytometry on a PBMC aliquot measured the percentage of naive CD45RAhigh/CD27high T cells. The clonotype comes from a woman aged 60-75 years in good health. Specimen: blood.

For the CDR3, the sequence is CASSPSLQGFNMGYTF. The DNA is TGTGCCAGCAGTCCCTCTTTGCAGGGATTCAACATGGGCTACACCTTC. The sequence is built from TRBV6-1 and TRBJ1-2; the best D guess is TRBD1, with 5 bases matching. The CDR3 covers 16 residues, taking in both the cysteine and the phenylalanine. The sequence is cut down to CDR3 DNA, 48 bases in frame from base 1. In the germline V gene, CDR1 corresponds to MNHNS and CDR2 to SASEGT. Relative to germline, V is 5 bases shorter and J is 8 bases shorter, with 24 bases between their ends.